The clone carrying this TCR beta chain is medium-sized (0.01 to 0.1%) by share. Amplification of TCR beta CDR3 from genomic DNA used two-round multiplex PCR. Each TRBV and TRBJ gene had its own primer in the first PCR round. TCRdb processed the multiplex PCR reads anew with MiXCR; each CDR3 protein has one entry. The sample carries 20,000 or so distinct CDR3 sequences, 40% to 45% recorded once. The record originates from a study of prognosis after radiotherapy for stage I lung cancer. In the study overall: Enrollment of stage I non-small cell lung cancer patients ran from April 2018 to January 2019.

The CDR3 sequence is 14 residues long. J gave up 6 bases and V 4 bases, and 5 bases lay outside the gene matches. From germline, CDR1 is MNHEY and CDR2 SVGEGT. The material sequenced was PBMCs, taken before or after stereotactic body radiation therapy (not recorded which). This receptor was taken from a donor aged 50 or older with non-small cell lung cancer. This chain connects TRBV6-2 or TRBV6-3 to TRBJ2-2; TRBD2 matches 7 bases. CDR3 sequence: CASSSAGRAGELFF. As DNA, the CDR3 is TGTGCCAGCAGTTCAGCGGGAAGGGCCGGGGAGCTGTTTTTT.